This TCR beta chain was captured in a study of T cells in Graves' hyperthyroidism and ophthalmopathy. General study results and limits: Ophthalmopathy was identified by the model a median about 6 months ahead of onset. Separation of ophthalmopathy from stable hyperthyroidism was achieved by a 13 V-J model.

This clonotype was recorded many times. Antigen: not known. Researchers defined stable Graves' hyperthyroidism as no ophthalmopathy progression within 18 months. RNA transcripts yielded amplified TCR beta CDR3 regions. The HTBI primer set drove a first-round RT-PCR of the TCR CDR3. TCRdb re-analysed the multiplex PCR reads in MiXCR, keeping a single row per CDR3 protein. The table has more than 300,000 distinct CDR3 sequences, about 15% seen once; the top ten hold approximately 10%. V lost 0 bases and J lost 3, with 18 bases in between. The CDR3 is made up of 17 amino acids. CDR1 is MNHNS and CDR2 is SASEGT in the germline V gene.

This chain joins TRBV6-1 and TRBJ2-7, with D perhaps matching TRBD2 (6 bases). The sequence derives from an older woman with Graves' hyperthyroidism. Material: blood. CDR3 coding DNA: TGTGCCAGCAGTGAAGCTCGTGACCCGGGAGAGCGCTACGAGCAGTACTTC. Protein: CASSEARDPGERYEQYF.